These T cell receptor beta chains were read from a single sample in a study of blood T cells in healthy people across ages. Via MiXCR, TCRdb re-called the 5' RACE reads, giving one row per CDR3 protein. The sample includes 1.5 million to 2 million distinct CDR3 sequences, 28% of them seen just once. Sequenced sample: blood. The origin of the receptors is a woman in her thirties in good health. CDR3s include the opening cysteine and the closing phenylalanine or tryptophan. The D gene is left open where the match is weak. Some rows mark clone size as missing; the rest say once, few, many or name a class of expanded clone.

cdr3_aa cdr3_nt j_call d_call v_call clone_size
CATSDSYNEKLFF TGTGCCACCTCGGACAGTTATAATGAAAAACTGTTTTTT TRBJ1-4 - TRBV2 -
CASSKTGQMETQYF TGTGCCAGCAGCAAAACAGGGCAAATGGAGACCCAGTACTTC TRBJ2-5 - TRBV7-9 many
CASKGQSSTDTQYF TGTGCCAGCAAGGGACAGTCTAGCACAGATACGCAGTATTTT TRBJ2-3 TRBD1 TRBV25-1 -
CASTYLPAGTIYKGQFF TGTGCCAGCACCTACCTTCCGGCCGGGACTATCTATAAAGGGCAGTTCTTC TRBJ2-1 TRBD2 TRBV7-2 -
CASSDDWYTGELFF TGTGCCAGCAGCGATGACTGGTACACCGGGGAGCTGTTTTTT TRBJ2-2 - TRBV6-1 -
CSGRQGRGDGNTIYF TGCAGCGGCAGACAGGGAAGGGGGGACGGAAACACCATATATTTT TRBJ1-3 TRBD1 TRBV29-1 -
CSLHTQQGNQYEQYF TGCAGCCTACACACCCAACAGGGGAATCAGTACGAGCAGTACTTC TRBJ2-7 TRBD1 TRBV29-1 once
CASSFILYYGYTF TGTGCCAGCAGCTTTATACTCTACTATGGCTACACCTTC TRBJ1-2 - TRBV7-9 few
CASSPGGGNMNTEAFF TGTGCCAGCAGCCCCGGGGGGGGCAACATGAACACTGAAGCTTTCTTT TRBJ1-1 - TRBV7-2 -
CASSLEDGFSCEQYF TGTGCCAGCAGCCTGGAGGACGGGTTCTCCTGCGAGCAGTACTTC TRBJ2-7 - TRBV11-2 -
CATSKRGLAGQETQYF TGTGCCACCAGCAAAAGAGGACTAGCGGGGCAAGAGACCCAGTACTTC TRBJ2-5 TRBD2 TRBV15 many
CASSRLARHEQFF TGTGCCAGCAGCCGACTAGCAAGGCATGAGCAGTTCTTC TRBJ2-1 TRBD2 TRBV6-6 -
CSATNAGEPKNEQFF TGCAGTGCTACCAACGCGGGGGAGCCAAAGAATGAGCAGTTCTTC TRBJ2-1 TRBD2 TRBV20-1 -
CASSQRLLGDYGYTF TGCGCCAGCAGCCAACGCCTTCTTGGGGACTATGGCTACACCTTC TRBJ1-2 - TRBV4-1 many
CASSHRAGSGTDTQYF TGCGCCAGCAGCCATAGGGCAGGGTCAGGCACAGATACGCAGTATTTT TRBJ2-3 - TRBV5-1 -
CASSQDGLGSPLHF TGTGCCAGCAGCCAGGACGGGTTAGGGTCACCCCTCCACTTT TRBJ1-6 - TRBV13 few
CSARGSDEQFF TGCAGTGCTAGAGGGTCTGATGAGCAGTTCTTC TRBJ2-1 - TRBV20-1 -